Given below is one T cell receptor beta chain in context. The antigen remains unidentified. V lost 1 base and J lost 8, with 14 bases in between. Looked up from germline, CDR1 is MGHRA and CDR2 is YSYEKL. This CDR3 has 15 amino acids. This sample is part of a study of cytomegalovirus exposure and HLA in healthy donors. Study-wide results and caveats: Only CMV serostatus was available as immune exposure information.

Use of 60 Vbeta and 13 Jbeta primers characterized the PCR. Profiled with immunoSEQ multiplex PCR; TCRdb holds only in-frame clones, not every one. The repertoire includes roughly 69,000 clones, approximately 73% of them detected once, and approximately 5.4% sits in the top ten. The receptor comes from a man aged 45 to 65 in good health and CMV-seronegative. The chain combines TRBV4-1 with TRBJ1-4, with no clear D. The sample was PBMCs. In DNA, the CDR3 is TGCGCCAGCAGCCAAGGACGGAATTCGGAGGAAAAACTGTTTTTT. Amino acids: CASSQGRNSEEKLFF.